Described below is a single T cell receptor (beta chain) sequence and its context. Its antigen is not identified. This sample was included in a study of naive and memory T cell subsets. Study outcomes and limitations: In naive cells, over 95% of TCR sequences were seen only once. In CD4 and CD8 cells, diversity dropped from naive through EMRA.

Both TRBC1 and TRBC2 were covered by a beta constant-region primer of two equimolar oligonucleotides. TCRdb re-called the UMI-ligation and nested PCR reads with MiXCR, one entry per CDR3 protein. The table lists 120,000 to 150,000 distinct CDR3 sequences, about a sixth of them singletons. The sample was naive CD4+ T cells from blood. This TCR was recovered from a human donor in good health.

CDR3 DNA: TGTGCCAGCAGCTTACTAAAGGGTGGGCGCGCGAATAACACAGATACGCAGTATTTT. Protein sequence: CASSLLKGGRANNTDTQYF. The chain combines TRBV7-2 with TRBJ2-3, with D uncertain. This CDR3 is built from 19 residues. Trimming shortened V by 2 bases and J by 2 bases, and 23 bases separated the two germline ends. Germline V gene lookup returns CDR1 SGHTA and CDR2 FQGNSA. The full variable domain, completed using reference TRBV7-2 and TRBJ2-3, is GAGVSQSPSNKVTEKGKDVELRCDPISGHTALYWYRQSLGQGLEFLIYFQGNSAPDKSGLPSDRFSAERTGGSVSTLTIQRTQQEDSAVYLCASSLLKGGRANNTDTQYFGPGTRLTVL.